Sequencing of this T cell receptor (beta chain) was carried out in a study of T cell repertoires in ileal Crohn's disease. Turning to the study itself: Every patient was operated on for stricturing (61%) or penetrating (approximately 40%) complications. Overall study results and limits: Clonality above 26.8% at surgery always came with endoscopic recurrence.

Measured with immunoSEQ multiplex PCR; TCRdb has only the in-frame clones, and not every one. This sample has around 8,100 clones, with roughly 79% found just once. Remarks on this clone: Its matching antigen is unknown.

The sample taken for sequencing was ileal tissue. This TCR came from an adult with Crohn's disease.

CDR3 amino acids: CASSLRQPEGGRAENEQFF. CDR3 bases: TGTGCCAGCTCGCTTCGACAGCCAGAGGGGGGGAGGGCCGAAAATGAGCAGTTCTTC. The V and J genes are TRBV18 and TRBJ2-1; possibly TRBD2 for D (7 bases). V lost 6 bases to trimming and J lost 7 bases, with 31 bases between them. There are 19 residues in the CDR3. Germline CDR1 reads KGHSH; CDR2 reads LQKENI.